These 25 T cell receptor beta chains came from one sample sequenced in a study of blood T cell repertoires in COVID-19. Assay: immunoSEQ multiplex PCR; the TCRdb copy retains only in-frame clones and omits some. The data show a few hundred thousand clones, roughly 80% seen once. Sequenced material: peripheral blood. These receptors all stem from a woman aged 60 to 75 who had recovered from COVID-19.

This clone appeared a single time. The rearrangement links TRBV7-8 to TRBJ1-2; TRBD1 matches 7 bases. Germline loops: CDR1 SGHVS, CDR2 FQNEAQ. The CDR3 totals 13 residues. After removal of 5 bases from V and 2 bases from J, the junction contained 2 bases not matched to a gene. The CDR3 region has the DNA TGTGCCAGCAGCCAGGACAGGAACTATGGCTACACCTTC. Its protein product is CASSQDRNYGYTF. The full variable domain, rest sourced from reference TRBV7-8 and TRBJ1-2, is GAGVSQSPRYKVAKRGQDVALRCDPISGHVSLFWYQQALGQGPEFLTYFQNEAQLDKSGLPSDRFFAERPEGSVSTLKIQRTQQEDSAVYLCASSQDRNYGYTFGSGTRLTVV.

V gene TRBV9 combines with J gene TRBJ1-4, with D hard to call. Per the germline V gene, CDR1 is SGDLS and CDR2 is YYNGEE. This CDR3 has 16 residues. V gave up 4 bases and J gave up 3 bases, with 16 bases separating them. Written as DNA, the CDR3 is TGTGCCAGCAGCAAGACTTTAGGTTGGGCTAATGAAAAACTGTTTTTT. Its translation is CASSKTLGWANEKLFF.

This sequence joins TRBV5-5 and TRBJ1-5; 8 bases line up with TRBD1. The CDR3 runs 15 residues. The V gene end was trimmed by 5 bases and the J gene end by 3 bases; junction bases not matched to a gene: 7. Per the germline V gene, CDR1 is SGHKS and CDR2 is YYEKEE (reference sequence). CDR3 nucleotide sequence: TGTGCCAGCAGACCGGACAGGGTCGCCAATCAGCCCCAGCATTTT. It encodes CASRPDRVANQPQHF.

The chain employs TRBV7-9 and TRBJ2-5, with 9 nucleotides matching TRBD2. Germline assignment: CDR1 SEHNR and CDR2 FQNEAQ (reference sequence). J gave up 7 bases and V 6 bases, and 15 bases lay outside the gene matches. The CDR3 has 16 amino acids. CDR3 residues: CASRGPRSGGSLTQYF. CDR3 coding DNA: TGTGCCAGCAGGGGTCCAAGAAGCGGGGGGTCTTTGACCCAGTACTTC.

The gene calls are TRBV6-2 or TRBV6-3 and TRBJ2-5; 15 bases are a match to TRBD2. V lost 4 bases and J lost 2; bases outside the gene matches: 8. CDR3 length equals 18 residues. In germline, CDR1 is MNHEY, CDR2 SVGEGT. The CDR3 region is CASSFGTSGGLTQETQYF. CDR3 bases: TGTGCCAGCAGTTTCGGGACTAGCGGGGGGCTAACTCAAGAGACCCAGTACTTC.

This clone turned up a few times. Other nucleotide sequences in the sample specify the same CDR3. This chain connects TRBV9 to TRBJ1-5; 7 bases match TRBD1. Trimming at V came to 4 bases and at J to 2 bases, leaving 3 bases not matched to a gene. CDR3 length: 14 amino acids. CDR1 and CDR2 (germline): SGDLS, YYNGEE. CDR3 in amino acids: CASSRDRGNQPQHF. The CDR3 DNA sequence: TGTGCCAGCAGCCGCGACAGGGGCAATCAGCCCCAGCATTTT.

J is TRBJ1-5 and V is TRBV6-1; D possibly corresponds to TRBD1 (6 bases). V shed 1 base and J shed 4 bases, with 11 bases lying between them. This CDR3 has 15 residues. Per the germline V gene, CDR1 is MNHNS and CDR2 is SASEGT. The CDR3 is CASSEDYRGNQPQHF. CDR3 sequence (DNA): TGTGCCAGCAGTGAAGATTATAGGGGGAATCAGCCCCAGCATTTT.

The J gene is TRBJ2-7, the V gene TRBV20-1, with no clear D. Germline V gene lookup returns CDR1 DFQATT and CDR2 SNEGSKA (reference sequence). The CDR3 has 11 residues. V lost 2 bases and J 6 bases, leaving 8 bases between the germline ends. The CDR3 DNA sequence: TGCAGTGCTAGATGGCGGCGCGAGCAGTACTTC. Amino acid sequence: CSARWRREQYF.

This chain uses TRBV12-3 or TRBV12-4 with TRBJ1-5, with D perhaps TRBD1 (6 bases). V lost 5 bases to trimming and J lost 3 bases, with 8 bases between them. This CDR3 spans 13 amino acids. The CDR3 nucleotides read TGTGCCAGCAGTAAGGGACACAATCAGCCCCAGCATTTT. This codes for CASSKGHNQPQHF.

The chain employs TRBV19 and TRBJ1-1, with a tentative D call TRBD1 (6 bases). Germline-derived CDR1 and CDR2 are LNHDA and SQIVND (reference sequence). This CDR3 has 14 amino acids. Trimming cost V 8 bases and J 4 bases, with 17 bases left between them. Here the CDR3 DNA reads TGTGCCAGTGTCCACAACCGGGGGGCCACTGAAGCTTTCTTT. It codes for CASVHNRGATEAFF.

This sequence joins TRBV20-1 and TRBJ1-1; D is unclear. This CDR3 has 11 residues. Germline V lookup: CDR1 DFQATT, CDR2 SNEGSKA (reference sequence). V lost 3 bases, J lost 7 bases, and 9 bases lay in between. The CDR3 DNA is TGCAGTGCTAGCCGGCGGGGTGAAGCTTTCTTT. Its translation is CSASRRGEAFF.

The chain uses TRBV6-2 or TRBV6-3 and TRBJ2-1; D is perhaps TRBD1 (6 bases). In germline, CDR1 is MNHEY, CDR2 SVGEGT. V lost 5 bases to trimming and J lost 10 bases, with 15 bases between them. This CDR3 has 13 amino acids. The CDR3 is CASSQRRGGEQFF. The CDR3 DNA follows: TGTGCCAGCAGTCAGCGCAGGGGTGGAGAGCAGTTCTTC.

The chain uses TRBV13 and TRBJ1-4; D is perhaps TRBD1 (6 bases). Germline V gene lookup returns CDR1 PRHDT and CDR2 FYEKMQ (reference sequence). V lost 2 bases, J lost 8 bases, and 15 bases lay in between. This CDR3 contains 15 residues. CDR3: CASSLWGQGSEKLFF. The CDR3 DNA follows: TGTGCCAGCAGCTTATGGGGACAAGGGAGCGAAAAACTGTTTTTT.

This rearrangement joins TRBV11-2 to TRBJ2-1, with D perhaps TRBD2 (7 bases). This CDR3 region has 14 residues. Trimming removed 4 bases from V and 10 bases from J, with 17 bases in between. Germline V lookup: CDR1 SGHAT, CDR2 FQNNGV. CDR3 residues: CASSSVRGGPEQFF. Here the CDR3 DNA reads TGTGCCAGCAGCTCGGTAAGGGGGGGGCCGGAGCAGTTCTTC.

This clone was recorded only once. The J gene is TRBJ2-7, the V gene TRBV12-5; 7 positions match TRBD1. V lost 0 bases, J lost 7 bases, and 12 bases stayed unmatched. Looked up from germline, CDR1 is LGHNT and CDR2 is FRNRAP. This CDR3 contains 16 residues. In DNA, the CDR3 is TGTGCTAGTGGTTTGGTTACTGCCGGGACAGTTTTGGAGCAGTACTTC. Translation gives CASGLVTAGTVLEQYF.

The count of this clone is one. The chain carries TRBV9 and TRBJ2-6, with 7 bases fitting TRBD1. The CDR3 extends over 15 amino acids. With V trimmed by 3 bases and J by 4 bases, 4 bases remained unmatched. Germline assignment: CDR1 SGDLS and CDR2 YYNGEE. This CDR3 is CASSATGQGANVLTF. CDR3 nucleotides: TGTGCCAGCAGCGCAACGGGACAGGGGGCCAACGTCCTGACTTTC.

This sequence joins TRBV2 and TRBJ2-7, with TRBD1 as a possible D gene (5 bases). The germline V and J ends were trimmed by 5 bases and 3 bases, with 11 bases remaining between them. The germline gives CDR1 SNHLY, CDR2 FYNNEI. The CDR3 spans 13 residues. CDR3 sequence (DNA): TGTGCCAGCAGTATAGACAGAAACTACGAGCAGTACTTC. This sequence encodes CASSIDRNYEQYF.

The rearrangement uses TRBV5-4 and TRBJ2-3; D is perhaps TRBD2 (7 bases). Trimming took 3 bases from V and 0 from J, leaving 8 bases between them. Germline CDR1 and CDR2: SGHNT and YYREEE (reference sequence). The CDR3 runs 14 residues. The CDR3 reads CASSSGGSTDTQYF. Written as DNA, the CDR3 is TGTGCCAGCAGCTCGGGGGGCAGCACAGATACGCAGTATTTT.

The table lists this clone with a count of one. The genes are TRBV27 and TRBJ2-7; 8 nucleotides agree with TRBD1. The CDR3 contains 13 residues. Unmatched junction bases numbered 1, after V lost 3 bases and J lost 3 bases. The V gene's germline CDR1 is MNHEY and CDR2 SMNVEV (reference sequence). CDR3 nucleotide sequence: TGTGCCAGCAGTTTTGGACAGGGCTACGAGCAGTACTTC. Its protein product is CASSFGQGYEQYF.

The V call is TRBV4-2, the J call TRBJ2-1, with D possibly TRBD1 on 5 matching bases. Germline CDR1 is LGHNA and CDR2 is YNFKEQ. This CDR3 has 14 residues. The germline V and J ends were trimmed by 3 bases and 8 bases, with 14 bases remaining between them. Written as DNA, the CDR3 is TGTGCCAGCAGCCAGGACAAGGTTGATTATGAGCAGTTCTTC. This sequence encodes CASSQDKVDYEQFF.

The V call is TRBV6-2 or TRBV6-3, the J call TRBJ2-1, with 11 bases lining up with TRBD1. The germline CDR1 and CDR2 sequences are MNHEY and SVGEGT. The J segment lost 7 bases and the V segment lost 5 bases, leaving 10 bases of the junction unmatched. CDR3 length: 16 residues. The CDR3 is CASSKHLDRGPNEQFF. CDR3 DNA: TGTGCCAGCAGTAAACACCTGGACAGGGGGCCTAATGAGCAGTTCTTC.

The gene calls are TRBV3-1 (or the pseudogene TRBV3-2) and TRBJ2-5; D call uncertain. Per germline, CDR1 LGHDT and CDR2 YNNKEL (reference sequence). CDR3 length: 17 amino acids. The V end lost 2 bases, the J end lost 2 bases, and 18 bases lay between the germline ends. CDR3 loop: CASSQPIQYPLQETQYF. CDR3 coding DNA: TGTGCCAGCAGCCAACCCATACAGTATCCGCTACAAGAGACCCAGTACTTC.

The chain combines TRBV5-1 with TRBJ1-1; D is possibly TRBD1 (5 bases). CDR3 length: 14 amino acids. Between the trimmed V and J ends, which lost 4 bases and 4 bases, there was a span of 14 bases. Germline CDR1 SGHRS, CDR2 YFSETQ. CDR3 nucleotide sequence: TGCGCCAGCAGCGTGGGACCGGGGGTCACTGAAGCTTTCTTT. Translation gives CASSVGPGVTEAFF. Full variable domain (rest looked up from reference TRBV5-1 and TRBJ1-1): KAGVTQTPRYLIKTRGQQVTLSCSPISGHRSVSWYQQTPGQGLQFLFEYFSETQRNKGNFPGRFSGRQFSNSRSEMNVSTLELGDSALYLCASSVGPGVTEAFFGQGTRLTVV.

The genes are TRBV2 and TRBJ2-7; 11 nucleotides match TRBD2. CDR1 is SNHLY and CDR2 is FYNNEI in the germline V gene. The CDR3 has 12 amino acids. After removal of 6 bases from V and 6 bases from J, the junction contained 1 base not matched to a gene. CDR3 nucleotide sequence: TGTGCCAGCAGCGGACTAGCGGGCGAGCAGTACTTC. It is translated as CASSGLAGEQYF.

The CDR3: CSVATGSVTDTQYF. The CDR3 DNA is TGCAGCGTTGCGACAGGGAGTGTCACAGATACGCAGTATTTT. The chain joins TRBV29-1 to TRBJ2-3, with 7 bases identical to TRBD1. V lost 4 bases, J lost 2 bases, and 6 bases stayed unmatched. Germline assignment: CDR1 SQVTM and CDR2 ANQGSEA. The CDR3 sequence is 14 residues long.